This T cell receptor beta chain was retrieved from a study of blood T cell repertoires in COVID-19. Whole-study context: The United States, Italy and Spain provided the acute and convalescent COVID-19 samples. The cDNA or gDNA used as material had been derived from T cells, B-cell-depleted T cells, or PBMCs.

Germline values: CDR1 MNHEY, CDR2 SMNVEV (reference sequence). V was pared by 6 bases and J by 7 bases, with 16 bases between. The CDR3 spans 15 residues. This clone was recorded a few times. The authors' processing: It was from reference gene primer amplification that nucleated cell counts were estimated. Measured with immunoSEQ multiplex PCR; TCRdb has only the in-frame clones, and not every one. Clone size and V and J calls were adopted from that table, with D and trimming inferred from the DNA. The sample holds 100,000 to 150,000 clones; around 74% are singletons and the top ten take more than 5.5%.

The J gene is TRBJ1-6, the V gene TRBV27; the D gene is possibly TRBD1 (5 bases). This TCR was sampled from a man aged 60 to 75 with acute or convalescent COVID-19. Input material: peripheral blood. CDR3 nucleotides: TGTGCCAGCAGCAGCGGGACGGAGGGCAATTCACCCCTCCACTTT. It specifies CASSSGTEGNSPLHF.